The rows below give T cell receptor beta chains drawn from one sample of a study of T cell changes during pregnancy in multiple sclerosis. Clones were read by immunoSEQ multiplex PCR, and TCRdb kept only the in-frame ones, dropping some. The sample lists about 44,000 clones, 80% to 90% occurring once. Sequenced here: CD4+ T cells from peripheral blood mononuclear cells, sampled after pregnancy. The source is a female donor with multiple sclerosis, enrolled in a pregnancy study. Both conserved end residues are part of each CDR3. D genes are given only for firm matches. The size entry is marked missing in some rows and otherwise reads once, few, many or a size class.

TRBJ1-2	TRBD1	TRBV6-5	.	CASSYQDRNYGYTF	TGTGCCAGCAGTTACCAGGACAGGAACTATGGCTACACCTTC
TRBJ2-2	TRBD1	TRBV5-4	.	CASSRAQGSGELFF	TGTGCCAGCAGCCGAGCACAGGGGTCCGGGGAGCTGTTTTTT
TRBJ1-5	.	TRBV5-4	.	CASSHEGDGRQPQHF	TGTGCCAGCAGCCATGAGGGTGACGGCCGGCAGCCCCAGCATTTT
TRBJ2-1	TRBD2	TRBV6-6	.	CASSKRGGGGNEQFF	TGTGCCAGCAGTAAGAGAGGTGGGGGGGGCAATGAGCAGTTCTTC
TRBJ2-1	TRBD2	TRBV28	.	CASIENGLAGYNEQFF	TGTGCCAGCATAGAGAACGGACTAGCGGGGTACAATGAGCAGTTCTTC
TRBJ2-2	.	TRBV7-9	.	CASSLLALNTGELFF	TGTGCCAGCAGCTTACTAGCCCTAAACACCGGGGAGCTGTTTTTT
TRBJ2-7	.	TRBV7-2	.	CATGRGTYEQYF	TGTGCCACCGGGCGGGGGACATACGAGCAGTACTTC
TRBJ2-3	TRBD2	TRBV5-1	.	CASSLRGSGASTDTQYF	TGCGCCAGCAGCTTGAGGGGTAGCGGGGCTAGCACAGATACGCAGTATTTT
TRBJ2-7	.	TRBV7-3	.	CASSLFIGEQYF	TGTGCCAGCAGCTTATTTATCGGTGAGCAGTACTTC
TRBJ2-1	TRBD2	TRBV10-3	.	CAISDSSGTYNEQFF	TGTGCCATCAGTGACTCTAGCGGGACCTACAATGAGCAGTTCTTC
TRBJ2-3	.	TRBV21-1	.	CASSKKGGQGRDTDTQYF	TGTGCCAGCAGCAAAAAGGGGGGACAGGGAAGGGACACAGATACGCAGTATTTT
TRBJ2-5	.	TRBV7-8	few	CASSSNTWTQYF	TGTGCCAGCAGCTCCAACACGTGGACCCAGTACTTC
TRBJ2-1	TRBD1	TRBV30	.	CARSDRGIIYNEQFF	TGTGCCCGTTCGGACAGGGGGATTATCTACAATGAGCAGTTCTTC
TRBJ2-7	TRBD2	TRBV5-1	once	CASRPLAGVGEQYF	TGCGCCAGCAGGCCTCTAGCGGGAGTCGGCGAGCAGTACTTC
TRBJ1-2	.	TRBV19	.	CASRVGRGYGYTF	TGTGCCAGTAGGGTGGGGCGAGGCTATGGCTACACCTTC
TRBJ1-2	.	TRBV10-1	once	CASSDFVRGEVENYGYTF	TGCGCCAGCAGTGATTTTGTCAGGGGAGAAGTGGAGAACTATGGCTACACCTTC
TRBJ1-2	TRBD1	TRBV4-1	.	CASSPGQVGYGYTF	TGCGCCAGCAGCCCGGGACAGGTGGGCTATGGCTACACCTTC
TRBJ1-4	TRBD1	TRBV13	.	CASSLGHTGGEKLFF	TGTGCCAGCAGCTTAGGCCATACAGGGGGAGAAAAACTGTTTTTT
TRBJ2-7	.	TRBV7-2	.	CASSPEIIGEQYF	TGTGCCAGCAGCCCCGAAATAATCGGGGAGCAGTACTTC
TRBJ2-1	.	TRBV7-2	.	CASSLVGGNEQFF	TGTGCCAGCAGCTTAGTAGGGGGCAATGAGCAGTTCTTC
TRBJ2-5	.	TRBV5-1	.	CASSLGREKETQYF	TGCGCCAGCAGCTTGGGGAGGGAAAAAGAGACCCAGTACTTC
TRBJ1-2	TRBD1	TRBV27	.	CASSQSGQAPRGYTF	TGTGCCAGCAGTCAATCTGGACAGGCCCCTCGAGGCTACACCTTC
TRBJ1-3	TRBD1	TRBV6-5	.	CASSLTGGNTIYF	TGTGCCAGCAGTCTGACAGGGGGAAACACCATATATTTT
TRBJ1-2	TRBD1	TRBV7-2	.	CASSARQGGFGYTF	TGTGCCAGCAGCGCTCGACAGGGGGGTTTCGGCTACACCTTC
TRBJ2-1	.	TRBV7-3	.	CASSATTGSYNEQFF	TGTGCCAGCAGCGCGACTACTGGCTCCTACAATGAGCAGTTCTTC
TRBJ2-3	TRBD2	TRBV25-1	.	CASSDGGRATDTQYF	TGTGCCAGCAGTGACGGCGGGAGGGCCACAGATACGCAGTATTTT
TRBJ2-1	TRBD2	TRBV5-1	.	CASSPTSGAYNEQFF	TGCGCCAGCAGCCCGACTAGCGGGGCTTACAATGAGCAGTTCTTC